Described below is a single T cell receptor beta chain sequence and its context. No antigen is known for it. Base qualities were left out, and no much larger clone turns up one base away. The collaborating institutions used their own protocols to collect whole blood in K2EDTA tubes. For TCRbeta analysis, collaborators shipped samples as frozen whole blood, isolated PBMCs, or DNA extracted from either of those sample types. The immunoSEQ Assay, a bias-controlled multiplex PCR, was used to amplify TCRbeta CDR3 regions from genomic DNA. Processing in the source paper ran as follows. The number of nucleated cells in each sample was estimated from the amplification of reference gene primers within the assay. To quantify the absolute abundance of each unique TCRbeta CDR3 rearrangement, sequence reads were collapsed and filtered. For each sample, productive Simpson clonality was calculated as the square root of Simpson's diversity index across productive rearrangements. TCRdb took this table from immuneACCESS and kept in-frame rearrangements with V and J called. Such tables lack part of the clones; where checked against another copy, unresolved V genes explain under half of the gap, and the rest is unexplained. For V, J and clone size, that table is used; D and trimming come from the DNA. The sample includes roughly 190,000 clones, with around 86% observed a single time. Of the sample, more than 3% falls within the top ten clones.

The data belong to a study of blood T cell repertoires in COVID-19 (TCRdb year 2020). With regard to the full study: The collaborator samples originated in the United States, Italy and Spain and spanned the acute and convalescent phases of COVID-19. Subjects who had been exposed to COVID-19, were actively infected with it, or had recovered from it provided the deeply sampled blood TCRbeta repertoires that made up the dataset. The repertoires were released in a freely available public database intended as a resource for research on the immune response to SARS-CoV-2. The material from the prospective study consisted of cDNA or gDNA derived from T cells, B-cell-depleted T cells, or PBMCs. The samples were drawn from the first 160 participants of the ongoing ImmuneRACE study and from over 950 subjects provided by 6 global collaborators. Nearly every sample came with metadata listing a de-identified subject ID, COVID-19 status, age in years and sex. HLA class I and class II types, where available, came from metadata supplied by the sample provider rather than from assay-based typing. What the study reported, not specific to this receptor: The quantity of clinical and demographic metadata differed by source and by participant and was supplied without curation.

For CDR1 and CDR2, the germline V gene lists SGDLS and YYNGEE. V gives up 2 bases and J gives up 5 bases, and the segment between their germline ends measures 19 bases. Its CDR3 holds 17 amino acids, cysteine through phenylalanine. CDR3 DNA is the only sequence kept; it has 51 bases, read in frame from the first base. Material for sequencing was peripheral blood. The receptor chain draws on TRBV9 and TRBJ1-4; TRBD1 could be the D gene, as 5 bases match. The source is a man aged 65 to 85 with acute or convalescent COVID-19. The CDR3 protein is CASSVGSGPGGNEKLFF. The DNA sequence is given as TGTGCCAGCAGCGTGGGTTCGGGGCCGGGAGGGAATGAAAAACTGTTTTTT.